The 18 T cell receptor beta chains given below trace back to one sample, sequenced in a study of T cells after yellow fever vaccination. TCRdb re-analysed the 5' RACE reads in MiXCR, keeping a single row per CDR3 protein. The sample has about 58,000 distinct CDR3 sequences; approximately 7% are singletons. The sample consisted of CD8+ T cells sorted from PBMCs, taken on the day of the first yellow fever vaccination. These receptors were taken from a man between 18 and 35 years old who received the YFV17D yellow fever vaccine.

This sequence joins TRBV7-2 and TRBJ2-2; D remains ambiguous. V lost 1 base, J lost 1 base, and 4 bases lay in between. The CDR3 has 14 residues. Germline V gene data show CDR1 as SGHTA and CDR2 as FQGNSA. The CDR3 reads CASSLGRNTGELFF. CDR3 sequence (DNA): TGTGCCAGCAGCTTAGGGCGGAACACCGGGGAGCTGTTTTTT.

This clonotype was seen at least ten times. V is TRBV12-3 or TRBV12-4 and J is TRBJ1-2; D remains unclear. Trimming removed 3 bases at V and 1 base at J, with 0 bases between. This CDR3 comprises 11 residues. This CDR3 reads CASSFNYGYTF. For the CDR3, the DNA is TGTGCCAGCAGTTTTAACTATGGCTACACCTTC.

This clonotype was counted a few times. The chain couples TRBV7-8 to TRBJ2-1, with 11 bases identical to TRBD2. CDR3 length: 16 amino acids. The V gene's germline CDR1 is SGHVS and CDR2 FQNEAQ. The J segment lost 5 bases and the V segment lost 7 bases, leaving 10 bases of the junction unmatched. CDR3 amino acids: CASTVRLAGGNNEQFF. CDR3 nucleotides: TGTGCCAGCACGGTCCGCCTAGCGGGGGGAAACAATGAGCAGTTCTTC.

In this sample, this clonotype turned up many times. J is TRBJ2-7 and V is TRBV28; the D is unclear. The germline gives CDR1 MDHEN, CDR2 SYDVKM. V shed 5 bases and J shed 0 bases, with 11 bases lying between them. This CDR3 comprises 14 residues. In DNA form, the CDR3 reads TGTGCCAGCAGTCCAATTGGGGTCTCCTACGAGCAGTACGTC. As protein: CASSPIGVSYEQYV.

This clonotype turned up a few times. The rearrangement joins TRBV5-1 to TRBJ2-1, with D uncertain. The CDR3 extends over 14 amino acids. The germline CDR1 and CDR2 sequences are SGHRS and YFSETQ. The germline V and J ends were trimmed by 2 bases and 6 bases, with 12 bases remaining between them. DNA for the CDR3: TGCGCCAGCAGCTTTGACTCTTGGGGCAATGAGCAGTTCTTC. This encodes CASSFDSWGNEQFF.

This clonotype was counted many times. The V gene is TRBV5-4, the J gene TRBJ2-1; no clear D gene. The CDR3 runs to 11 residues. Trimming left V 0 bases short and J 7 bases short, with 2 bases between. CDR1 and CDR2 (germline): SGHNT, YYREEE (reference sequence). The CDR3 DNA follows: TGTGCCAGCAGCTTGGAGAATGAGCAGTTCTTC. Amino acid sequence: CASSLENEQFF.

This clonotype occurred a few times. V and J are TRBV7-9 and TRBJ2-7; D perhaps matches TRBD2 (6 bases). This CDR3 has 13 residues. The germline V gene has CDR1 SEHNR and CDR2 FQNEAQ (reference sequence). The ends were cut back, 6 bases at V and 4 bases at J, with 13 bases in the middle. In DNA form, the CDR3 reads TGTGCCAGCAGGTCCGGTGCGGGGTACGAGCAGTACTTC. This translates into CASRSGAGYEQYF.

The sample holds many counts of this clonotype. In nucleotides, the CDR3 is TGTGCCAGCAGCTTACCCCCCCCGGAGCACTTCACCGGGGAGCTGTTTTTT. Translation gives CASSLPPPEHFTGELFF. The rearrangement links TRBV7-9 to TRBJ2-2, with D uncertain. Trimming removed 2 bases at V and 4 bases at J, with 17 bases between. The germline V gene encodes CDR1 SEHNR and CDR2 FQNEAQ (reference sequence). This CDR3 is built from 17 residues.

This clonotype has more than one count but fewer than ten. The chain links TRBV2 to TRBJ2-3; 10 bases match TRBD2. From germline, CDR1 is SNHLY and CDR2 FYNNEI. This CDR3 contains 14 residues. Germline trimming cut 7 bases from V and 7 bases from J; bases unmatched to any gene: 8. CDR3 amino acids: CASMKLAGRHTQYF. The CDR3, as DNA: TGTGCCAGCATGAAACTAGCGGGGAGGCATACGCAGTATTTT.

This clonotype was observed many times. The chain links TRBV7-2 to TRBJ1-1; D is unresolved. Per germline, CDR1 SGHTA and CDR2 FQGNSA. Trimming pared 5 bases from V and 5 bases from J, leaving 18 bases between. This CDR3 has 15 residues. The CDR3 loop reads CASSPDSSDGTEAFF. The CDR3 DNA is TGTGCCAGCAGCCCTGACTCCTCCGATGGAACTGAAGCTTTCTTT.

This clonotype appeared a few times. The V and J genes are TRBV7-2 and TRBJ2-2; D unclear. V lost 3 bases, J lost 7 bases, and 6 bases lay in between. The CDR3 is 12 amino acids. Germline V gene lookup returns CDR1 SGHTA and CDR2 FQGNSA. The CDR3 is CASSLIVGELFF. As DNA, the CDR3 is TGTGCCAGCAGCTTGATCGTCGGGGAGCTGTTTTTT. The full variable domain, its missing parts supplied by reference TRBV7-2 and TRBJ2-2, is GAGVSQSPSNKVTEKGKDVELRCDPISGHTALYWYRQSLGQGLEFLIYFQGNSAPDKSGLPSDRFSAERTGGSVSTLTIQRTQQEDSAVYLCASSLIVGELFFGEGSRLTVL.

This clonotype has at least ten counts. V and J are TRBV4-2 and TRBJ2-2; 9 nucleotides match TRBD1. Trimming removed 3 bases from V and 1 base from J; junction bases left unmatched: 0. The CDR3 has 15 residues. Germline values: CDR1 LGHNA, CDR2 YNFKEQ. CDR3 loop: CASSQGQGNTGELFF. The CDR3 region has the DNA TGTGCCAGCAGCCAGGGACAGGGGAACACCGGGGAGCTGTTTTTT.

Ten or more counts support this clonotype. The chain recombines TRBV12-3 or TRBV12-4 with TRBJ2-5; D perhaps matches TRBD2 (6 bases). Trimming stripped 6 bases from V and 3 bases from J, with 14 bases between. This CDR3 is built from 14 residues. The CDR3 loop is CASREMGGKETQYF. CDR3 DNA: TGTGCCAGCAGAGAGATGGGGGGTAAAGAGACCCAGTACTTC.

The chain carries TRBV6-5 and TRBJ1-2; the D is unclear. V was clipped by 0 bases and J by 5 bases, with 4 bases between them. Germline loops: CDR1 MNHEY, CDR2 SVGAGI. This CDR3 is built from 12 residues. CDR3 residues: CASSYSGYGYTF. Written as DNA, the CDR3 is TGTGCCAGCAGTTACTCAGGGTATGGCTACACCTTC.

The chain joins TRBV7-6 to TRBJ2-5, with 9 bases that match TRBD1. The CDR3 extends over 15 amino acids. Germline V gives CDR1 SGHVS, CDR2 FNYEAQ. J was trimmed by 2 bases and V by 1 base; bases with no gene match: 2. The DNA for the CDR3 is TGTGCCAGCAGCTTAGGGACAGGGGTTCAAGAGACCCAGTACTTC. Amino acids: CASSLGTGVQETQYF.

This rearrangement joins TRBV6-1 to TRBJ2-7; D unresolved. The CDR3 is 11 residues long. V lost 7 bases to trimming and J lost 6 bases, with 10 bases between them. Germline V gene lookup returns CDR1 MNHNS and CDR2 SASEGT. This CDR3 is CASTGYPEQYF. The DNA for the CDR3 is TGTGCCAGCACTGGGTACCCCGAGCAGTACTTC.

The rearrangement links TRBV7-9 to TRBJ1-4; D might be TRBD1 (5 bases). The V end lost 7 bases, the J end lost 6 bases, and 21 bases lay between the germline ends. CDR3 length: 16 residues. The germline V gene has CDR1 SEHNR and CDR2 FQNEAQ (reference sequence). The CDR3: CASTPTEGRPDEKLFF. CDR3 DNA: TGTGCCAGCACCCCCACGGAGGGGCGCCCTGATGAAAAACTGTTTTTT.

There are a few counts of this clonotype. V and J are TRBV10-3 and TRBJ2-3; 12 bases match TRBD2. The CDR3 is made up of 14 amino acids. The junction had 5 bases not matched to a gene; V was cut back by 5 bases and J by 8 bases. Looked up from germline, CDR1 is ENHRY and CDR2 is SYGVKD. CDR3 loop: CAISPSGGEPTQYF. CDR3 nucleotide sequence: TGTGCCATCAGTCCTAGCGGGGGGGAACCTACGCAGTATTTT.